This T cell receptor beta chain was recorded in a study of regulatory T cells in long-lasting Graves disease. The time point: persistent/refractory GD, antithyroid drugs over 5 years with positive TRAb. The authors made the TCR library using RNA they extracted from PBMCs. V lost 0 bases and J 7 bases, leaving 4 bases between the germline ends. The CDR3 has 11 amino acids. In germline, CDR1 is SGHRS, CDR2 YFSETQ. Researchers made TCR beta libraries by using iRepertoire HTBI primers and running Arm-PCR on CDR3 regions. One entry per CDR3 protein results from TCRdb running MiXCR on the multiplex PCR reads. The sample carries 360,000 or so distinct CDR3 sequences, 20% to 25% recorded once.

This TCR was recovered from a woman aged 40 to 50 with Graves disease. This specimen was peripheral blood mononuclear cells (PBMCs), taken when the disease was refractory, from a patient treated with antithyroid drugs. This chain uses TRBV5-1 with TRBJ2-5; D gene uncertain. This CDR3 reads CASSLAATQYF. CDR3 in DNA: TGCGCCAGCAGCTTGGCGGCGACCCAGTACTTC. The complete variable domain, with remaining parts taken from reference TRBV5-1 and TRBJ2-5, reads KAGVTQTPRYLIKTRGQQVTLSCSPISGHRSVSWYQQTPGQGLQFLFEYFSETQRNKGNFPGRFSGRQFSNSRSEMNVSTLELGDSALYLCASSLAATQYFGPGTRLLVL.